The next 12 T cell receptor beta chains were all read from a single sample in a study of vaccination and CD4 T cells after COVID-19. The treatment was: approximately nine-day PBMC culture with coronavirus spike peptide pools or control peptides (ViraFEST assay). Cultured CD4+ T cell DNA underwent sequencing with the Oncomine TCR Beta short-read assay. A single record per CDR3 protein comes from TCRdb applying MiXCR to the PCR reads. In the table there are under 25,000 distinct CDR3 sequences, around 43% of which are singletons. Their specific antigens are unknown. Material for sequencing was CD4+ T cells from blood, cultured in vitro. The receptor set was obtained from a human donor who had recovered from COVID-19.

About this clonotype: The junction departs from the called germline gene at one end, perhaps through a read error. This CDR3 reads CTSTVRGGGYTF. The CDR3 DNA is TGTACCAGCACCGTCCGGGGAGGCGGCTACACCTTC. The gene calls are TRBV6-2 or TRBV6-3 and TRBJ1-2; D is undetermined. This CDR3 region has 12 residues. Germline CDR1 and CDR2: MNHEY and SVGEGT.

The chain recombines TRBV7-9 with TRBJ1-2; maybe TRBD1 (5 bases). The germline V gene encodes CDR1 SEHNR and CDR2 FQNEAQ (reference sequence). There are 14 residues in the CDR3. Trimming removed 5 bases at V and 4 bases at J, with 14 bases between. The CDR3 region is CASSRNRIPYGYTF. The CDR3 region has the DNA TGTGCCAGCAGCAGGAACAGGATACCCTATGGCTACACCTTC.

The V call is TRBV12-3 or TRBV12-4, the J call TRBJ1-3; tentatively, D is TRBD1 (6 bases). This CDR3 region has 15 residues. V lost 6 bases and J lost 0, with 12 bases in between. CDR3 coding DNA: TGTGCCAGCAGACCAACAGGGTTCTCTGGAAACACCATATATTTT. Translating it yields CASRPTGFSGNTIYF.

The chain combines TRBV7-2 with TRBJ2-7, with D possibly being TRBD1 (5 bases). The CDR3 is 14 residues long. CDR1 SGHTA and CDR2 FQGNSA come from the germline V gene. The ends were cut back, 2 bases at V and 6 bases at J, with 14 bases in the middle. CDR3 DNA: TGTGCCAGCAGCTTAAGGGGAAGGGCTAGCGAGCAGTACTTC. It encodes CASSLRGRASEQYF.

This sequence joins TRBV20-1 and TRBJ2-1, with TRBD2 identical over 9 bases. Per the germline V gene, CDR1 is DFQATT and CDR2 is SNEGSKA (reference sequence). J was trimmed by 2 bases and V by 5 bases; bases with no gene match: 7. This CDR3 is 15 amino acids long. CDR3 amino acids: CSAGGRAIPYNEQFF. In nucleotides, the CDR3 is TGCAGTGCTGGCGGGAGGGCCATCCCCTACAATGAGCAGTTCTTC.

The genes are TRBV20-1 and TRBJ1-1; 10 nucleotides agree with TRBD1. Germline CDR1 reads DFQATT; CDR2 reads SNEGSKA (reference sequence). This CDR3 contains 15 residues. Trimming removed 6 bases from V and 5 bases from J; junction bases left unmatched: 12. The CDR3 protein is CSANRDRGIWTEAFF. CDR3 DNA: TGCAGTGCCAATAGGGACAGGGGAATTTGGACTGAAGCTTTCTTT.

The chain carries TRBV10-2 and TRBJ2-5; the match to TRBD2 covers 10 bases. The V segment lost 8 bases and the J segment 2 bases; nucleotides outside the gene matches: 8. The germline gives CDR1 WSHSY, CDR2 SAAADI. The CDR3 has 15 residues. This CDR3 is CASLGTLAGQETQYF. CDR3 sequence (DNA): TGCGCCAGCCTAGGGACACTAGCGGGGCAAGAGACCCAGTACTTC.

This clonotype has more than one count but fewer than ten. This sequence joins TRBV20-1 and TRBJ1-5, with TRBD1 as a possible D gene (6 bases). This CDR3 region has 16 residues. Trimming removed 3 bases from V and 5 bases from J, with 20 bases in between. Germline V gene data show CDR1 as DFQATT and CDR2 as SNEGSKA (reference sequence). Written as DNA, the CDR3 is TGCAGTGCTAGCCCCCCGACCGGGACATATTATCAGCCCCAGCATTTT. As protein: CSASPPTGTYYQPQHF.

A few counts support this clonotype. The gene calls are TRBV10-3 and TRBJ1-1, with TRBD1 as a possible D gene (6 bases). V was cut by 5 bases and J by 1 base, with 11 bases left in between. CDR1 is ENHRY and CDR2 is SYGVKD in the germline V gene. The CDR3 is 14 residues long. Here the CDR3 reads CAISLNRENTEAFF. The CDR3 nucleotides read TGTGCCATCAGTTTAAACAGGGAGAACACTGAAGCTTTCTTT.

Only a few counts were recorded for this clonotype. The rearrangement uses TRBV10-3 and TRBJ1-2, with D maybe TRBD1 (6 bases). The CDR3 is 13 residues long. The germline V gene encodes CDR1 ENHRY and CDR2 SYGVKD. V lost 2 bases to trimming and J lost 7 bases, with 11 bases between them. The CDR3 DNA reads TGTGCCATCAGTGAGACAGGGAAGACTGGCTACACCTTC. It yields the protein CAISETGKTGYTF.

The chain joins TRBV4-3 to TRBJ1-5, with a weak D call TRBD1 (5 bases). The CDR3 consists of 13 residues. The germline V and J ends were trimmed by 0 bases and 13 bases, with 13 bases remaining between them. Germline loops: CDR1 LGHNA, CDR2 YSLEER. The CDR3 sequence is CASSQDEAGTQHF. As DNA, the CDR3 is TGCGCCAGCAGCCAAGATGAGGCAGGGACTCAGCATTTT.

The chain employs TRBV6-1 and TRBJ2-1; D ambiguous. Germline-derived CDR1 and CDR2 are MNHNS and SASEGT. V gave up 0 bases and J gave up 7 bases, with 7 bases separating them. This CDR3 has 13 amino acids. This chain's CDR3 is CASSEALGNEQFF. The CDR3 bases are TGTGCCAGCAGTGAAGCTCTGGGGAATGAGCAGTTCTTC.